This T cell receptor beta chain was obtained from a study of shared clonotypes between healthy human individuals. Study-level background: Aged between 18 and 49, the donors were a couple of women and three men.

Germline CDR1 and CDR2: SEHNR and FQNEAQ (reference sequence). V gave up 5 bases and J gave up 7 bases, with 6 bases separating them. This CDR3 region has 12 residues. Unsorted samples drew genomic DNA from roughly 96 million PBMCs. Evenly divided among several immunoSEQ plates was the genomic DNA of each subset. Ten immunoSEQ deep assay plates were used to sequence unsorted PBMC DNA. Here immunoSEQ multiplex PCR was the method, and the copy in TCRdb shows in-frame clones only, minus some. The sample has hundreds of thousands of clones, 76% seen once. This clone was observed at least ten times. The same CDR3 can be traced to other DNA sequences in this sample.

This receptor was obtained from a woman in her 40s in good health. Some clones in this sample may be carry-over from other donors' samples. Material: PBMCs. The chain has TRBV7-9 and TRBJ1-6; no clear D. CDR3 sequence reads: CASSTMNSPLHF. The CDR3 DNA is TGTGCCAGCAGCACGATGAATTCACCCCTCCACTTT. Full variable domain (rest looked up from reference TRBV7-9 and TRBJ1-6): DTGVSQNPRHKITKRGQNVTFRCDPISEHNRLYWYRQTLGQGPEFLTYFQNEAQLEKSRLLSDRFSAERPKGSFSTLEIQRTEQGDSAMYLCASSTMNSPLHFGNGTRLTVT.